This T cell receptor beta chain was sequenced during a study of T and B cells in COVID-19 patients. Study-level information: Blood was sampled from COVID-19 patients who were either actively infected or recovered. In the active-infection cohort, nine tenths of the roughly 20 patients had comorbidities linked to unfavorable COVID-19 outcome. Overall study results and limits: Active COVID-19 showed highly clonal TRB repertoires; recovery showed diversity and richness above healthy donors.

This clonotype is medium-sized in the sample. Its cognate antigen is unknown. TRB was amplified from about 250-500 ng of blood genomic DNA. The CDR3 consists of 13 residues. V lost 5 bases and J lost 4, with 15 bases in between. Germline V gene sequence: CDR1 GTSNPN, CDR2 SVGIG (reference sequence). TRB rearrangements were amplified by multiplex PCR with BIOMED2 TRB-A/B primers. From the multiplex PCR reads, TCRdb called clonotypes with MiXCR, one entry per CDR3 protein. This table has 5,500 to 7,000 distinct CDR3 sequences, roughly a quarter appearing once. The sample consisted of blood. This TCR came from a human donor with active COVID-19. The rearrangement joins TRBV30 to TRBJ2-7; D is possibly TRBD1 (6 bases). The CDR3 bases are TGTGCCTGGGACTTCTCAAGGGGGTACGAGCAGTACTTC. Its protein is CAWDFSRGYEQYF.